Below, one T cell receptor (beta chain) is given with its context. Given a much more abundant clone one base away, this may be a read error. Memory CD4+ T cells were sorted as CD4+CD45RO+CD25- cells. The CDR3 has 13 amino acids. Germline V CDR1 and CDR2: MGHRA, YSYEKL. MiXCR was run by TCRdb on the 5' RACE reads, yielding one entry per CDR3 protein. The table shows tens of thousands of distinct CDR3 sequences, with about 29% occurring only once. This TCR was sampled from a female donor with breast cancer. Sample: memory CD4+ T cells sorted from a lymph node. Subset of the sample: memory CD4+ T cells, CD4+CD45RO+CD25-. The rearrangement joins TRBV4-1 to TRBJ2-7; D unresolved. This CDR3 reads CASSQAARYGQYF. The CDR3 nucleotides read TGCGCCAGCAGCCAAGCAGCAAGATACGGGCAGTACTTC.